Below are 28 T cell receptor beta chains sequenced from a single sample in a study of early T cells in non-severe SARS-CoV-2 infection. TCRdb processed the 5' RACE reads anew with MiXCR; each CDR3 protein has one entry. This repertoire shows 70,000 to 85,000 distinct CDR3 sequences, approximately 5% found once; its top ten account for around 6.6%. Here the sequenced sample was whole blood, taken at baseline. The receptor set was obtained from an adult who was a healthcare worker with PCR-confirmed SARS-CoV-2 infection or an uninfected control (not recorded which).

This clonotype was detected once. CDR3 in DNA: TGTGCCAGCAGGTTGACAGCAAATAGCAATCAGCCCCAGCATTTT. It translates to CASRLTANSNQPQHF. The J gene is TRBJ1-5, the V gene TRBV5-5, with TRBD1 as a possible D gene (5 bases). The CDR3 totals 15 residues. The germline V gene encodes CDR1 SGHKS and CDR2 YYEKEE (reference sequence). V lost 5 bases, J lost 0 bases, and 12 bases lay in between.

This clonotype was observed at least ten times. The chain couples TRBV11-2 to TRBJ2-1; TRBD1 might be the D (5 bases). Germline CDR1 and CDR2: SGHAT and FQNNGV. The CDR3 spans 15 residues. Trimming took off 7 bases at V and 0 bases at J, with 13 bases between the two ends. This CDR3 reads CASTPSGISYNEQFF. The CDR3 region has the DNA TGTGCCAGCACCCCGTCAGGGATCTCCTACAATGAGCAGTTCTTC. The full variable domain, its missing parts supplied by reference TRBV11-2 and TRBJ2-1, is EAGVAQSPRYKIIEKRQSVAFWCNPISGHATLYWYQQILGQGPKLLIQFQNNGVVDDSQLPKDRFSAERLKGVDSTLKIQPAKLEDSAVYLCASTPSGISYNEQFFGPGTRLTVL.

Turning to this clonotype: This clone may be a read error of a much larger clone one base away. The gene calls are TRBV12-3 or TRBV12-4 and TRBJ2-7; D uncertain. The CDR3 is 15 amino acids. CDR3 loop: CANSLYSETSYEQYF. The CDR3 DNA follows: TGTGCCAACAGTTTGTACAGTGAGACCTCCTACGAGCAGTACTTC.

This clonotype has a count of ten or more. Here the CDR3 reads CASSMTPQPTEAFF. Here the CDR3 DNA reads TGTGCCAGCAGCATGACCCCCCAGCCCACTGAAGCTTTCTTT. The chain recombines TRBV21-1 with TRBJ1-1; the table's D call, TRBD1, has no DNA check behind it. TRBV21-1 is a pseudogene locus. The CDR3 runs 14 residues.

The genes are TRBV4-1 and TRBJ2-2; D gene unclear. With 4 bases removed from V and 9 bases from J, the gap between germline ends came to 15 bases. The germline V gene encodes CDR1 MGHRA and CDR2 YSYEKL. This CDR3 has 14 amino acids. CDR3 bases: TGCGCCAGCAGCCTCAGCGCCGGCTCCCGGGAGCTGTTTTTT. This translates into CASSLSAGSRELFF.

This chain joins TRBV11-3 and TRBJ2-5; possibly TRBD1 or TRBD2 for D (5 bases each). The CDR3 spans 16 residues. The V gene lost 1 base and the J gene lost 0 bases, with 12 bases spanning the gap. Germline-derived CDR1 and CDR2 are SGHNT and YENEEA. In nucleotides, the CDR3 is TGTGCCAGCAGCTTAGGAGATGAGGGGAACCAAGAGACCCAGTACTTC. Translation: CASSLGDEGNQETQYF.

This clonotype was detected a few times. The rearrangement links TRBV15 to TRBJ1-5; unclear D gene. This CDR3 region has 15 residues. Trimming stripped 5 bases from V and 0 bases from J, with 11 bases between. In germline, CDR1 is LNHNV, CDR2 YYDKDF (reference sequence). In DNA, the CDR3 is TGTGCCACCAGCGAAGACGGGAGTAGCAATCAGCCCCAGCATTTT. Translated, it gives CATSEDGSSNQPQHF.

In its sample, this clonotype was seen many times. The V and J genes are TRBV6-1 and TRBJ2-1; TRBD1 matches 7 bases. The V gene end was trimmed by 8 bases and the J gene end by 6 bases; junction bases not matched to a gene: 7. CDR1 and CDR2 from the germline V gene are MNHNS and SASEGT. This CDR3 contains 13 residues. Here the CDR3 DNA reads TGTGCCAGCCTTGTCGGACAGGCCAATGAGCAGTTCTTC. Its protein product is CASLVGQANEQFF.

In this sample, this clonotype turned up a few times. The rearrangement links TRBV20-1 to TRBJ2-7; TRBD2 matches at 8 bases. V was clipped by 4 bases and J by 2 bases; unmatched bases: 7. The germline V gene encodes CDR1 DFQATT and CDR2 SNEGSKA (reference sequence). The CDR3 length is 14 residues. CDR3 in amino acids: CSANEREKPYEQYF. DNA for the CDR3: TGCAGTGCTAATGAGCGGGAGAAGCCCTACGAGCAGTACTTC.

The V call is TRBV12-3 or TRBV12-4, the J call TRBJ1-2; D call uncertain. V was pared by 3 bases and J by 6 bases, with 8 bases between. The CDR3 has 12 amino acids. CDR3 sequence reads: CASSFRQHGYTF. Here the CDR3 DNA reads TGTGCCAGCAGTTTCCGGCAGCATGGCTACACCTTC.

This sequence joins TRBV6-5 and TRBJ1-6, with 7 bases matching TRBD1. Germline CDR1 is MNHEY and CDR2 is SVGAGI. There are 16 residues in the CDR3. Unmatched junction bases numbered 7, after V lost 4 bases and J lost 4 bases. CDR3 region: CASSSTGVGYNSPLHF. In DNA form, the CDR3 reads TGTGCCAGCAGTTCCACAGGGGTTGGATATAATTCACCCCTCCACTTT.

This clonotype has at least ten counts. CDR3 residues: CASSLDDTAGGAYNEQFF. CDR3 nucleotides: TGTGCCAGCAGCTTAGATGACACGGCGGGAGGGGCCTACAATGAGCAGTTCTTC. The chain is built from TRBV7-6 and TRBJ2-1; 9 bases match TRBD2. There are 18 residues in the CDR3. The V segment lost 1 base and the J segment 2 bases; nucleotides outside the gene matches: 9. The germline CDR1 and CDR2 sequences are SGHVS and FNYEAQ.

A single count supports this clonotype. The chain links TRBV9 to TRBJ1-1; D gene uncertain. CDR1 SGDLS and CDR2 YYNGEE come from the germline V gene. Trimming left V 0 bases short and J 3 bases short, with 18 bases between. The CDR3 covers 17 residues. The CDR3 is CASSVGGIGDWDTEAFF. CDR3 nucleotide sequence: TGTGCCAGCAGCGTAGGAGGCATAGGCGATTGGGACACTGAAGCTTTCTTT.

This clonotype showed up just a few times. The chain carries TRBV11-2 and TRBJ2-7; D not certain. V was shortened by 5 bases and J by 7 bases, with 24 bases between the two germline ends. CDR1 and CDR2 (germline): SGHAT, FQNNGV. There are 16 residues in the CDR3. The CDR3 DNA reads as TGTGCCAGCAGCCTACGAACACCCGGGCCCCAGAGAGAGCAGTACTTC. It encodes CASSLRTPGPQREQYF.

In its sample, this clonotype was seen a few times. This chain joins TRBV19 and TRBJ1-5; unclear D gene. This CDR3 is 13 amino acids long. Trimming pared 2 bases from V and 13 bases from J, leaving 15 bases between. Germline V lookup: CDR1 LNHDA, CDR2 SQIVND (reference sequence). The CDR3 protein is CASSILDSGLQHF. The CDR3 region has the DNA TGTGCCAGTAGTATATTGGACTCCGGATTACAGCATTTT.

This clonotype was seen ten or more times. The chain couples TRBV7-2 to TRBJ2-7; D is uncertain. The V end was cut by 5 bases, the J end by 1 base, with 6 bases between. CDR3 length: 12 residues. CDR1 and CDR2 (germline): SGHTA, FQGNSA. CDR3 in amino acids: CASSPASYEQYF. CDR3 in DNA: TGTGCCAGCAGCCCAGCATCCTACGAGCAGTACTTC.

This clonotype was counted between two and nine times. The V gene is TRBV6-6, the J gene TRBJ2-5, with a weak D call TRBD2 (6 bases). This CDR3 spans 13 amino acids. The V end was cut by 2 bases, the J end by 5 bases, with 9 bases between. Germline CDR1 MNHNY, CDR2 SVGAGI (reference sequence). Written as DNA, the CDR3 is TGTGCCAGCAGTTACGCAGGGAGGGAGACCCAGTACTTC. Protein product: CASSYAGRETQYF.

This clonotype was recorded many times. The chain employs TRBV6-5 and TRBJ2-3, with D unresolved. Looked up from germline, CDR1 is MNHEY and CDR2 is SVGAGI. The V gene lost 8 bases and the J gene lost 8 bases, with 5 bases spanning the gap. CDR3 size: 9 residues. The DNA for the CDR3 is TGTGCCAGCTCGGGTACGCAGTATTTT. The encoded protein is CASSGTQYF.

Ten or more counts support this clonotype. This sequence joins TRBV7-8 and TRBJ2-2; the D is unclear. Trimming cost V 5 bases and J 9 bases, with 19 bases left between them. The germline CDR1 and CDR2 sequences are SGHVS and FQNEAQ. The CDR3 runs to 15 residues. The DNA for the CDR3 is TGTGCCAGCAGCGGTGGCAGGACCTCGTTCAGGGAGCTGTTTTTT. Translated: CASSGGRTSFRELFF. Drawing the rest from reference TRBV7-8 and TRBJ2-2, the complete variable domain is GAGVSQSPRYKVAKRGQDVALRCDPISGHVSLFWYQQALGQGPEFLTYFQNEAQLDKSGLPSDRFFAERPEGSVSTLKIQRTQQEDSAVYLCASSGGRTSFRELFFGEGSRLTVL.

This clonotype showed up just a few times. The rearrangement uses TRBV24-1 and TRBJ2-1, with 7 bases fitting TRBD1. CDR1 is KGHDR, CDR2 SFDVKD, per germline. J was trimmed by 8 bases and V by 0 bases; bases with no gene match: 9. CDR3 length: 16 amino acids. This CDR3 is CATSDLQDRARDEQFF. The DNA for the CDR3 is TGTGCCACCAGTGATTTGCAAGACAGGGCGAGAGATGAGCAGTTCTTC.

This clonotype was counted ten times or more. V gene TRBV11-2 combines with J gene TRBJ2-7; D not certain. The CDR3 extends over 18 amino acids. Trimming pared 4 bases from V and 3 bases from J, leaving 25 bases between. CDR1 and CDR2 from the germline V gene are SGHAT and FQNNGV. The CDR3 coding sequence is TGTGCCAGCAGCTACCCAAGAGCGCCCCAGCCTGGATACTACGAGCAGTACTTC. It yields the protein CASSYPRAPQPGYYEQYF.

This clonotype was seen ten or more times. The J gene is TRBJ2-1, the V gene TRBV29-1, with TRBD1 matching 7 bases. The germline CDR1 and CDR2 sequences are SQVTM and ANQGSEA. After removal of 6 bases from V and 2 bases from J, the junction contained 4 bases not matched to a gene. The CDR3 consists of 13 residues. CDR3 nucleotide sequence: TGCAGCGTCCGACAGGGTACCTACAATGAGCAGTTCTTC. It is translated as CSVRQGTYNEQFF.

This clonotype appeared a few times. The rearrangement links TRBV5-1 to TRBJ2-3; D is ambiguous. The CDR3 covers 14 residues. V lost 0 bases to trimming and J lost 3 bases, with 8 bases between them. Germline CDR1 reads SGHRS; CDR2 reads YFSETQ. The CDR3 loop is CASSLEDGTDTQYF. The CDR3 DNA is TGCGCCAGCAGCTTGGAGGACGGGACAGATACGCAGTATTTT.

In its sample, this clonotype was seen many times. This chain links TRBV29-1 with TRBJ2-1; D call uncertain. This CDR3 has 10 residues. Germline V gives CDR1 SQVTM, CDR2 ANQGSEA. The V and J ends lost 5 bases and 5 bases respectively, with 4 bases between them. In DNA form, the CDR3 reads TGCAGCGTTTGGGACAATGAGCAGTTCTTC. It yields the protein CSVWDNEQFF.

V is TRBV2 and J is TRBJ2-2; tentative D call: TRBD1 (5 bases). Trimming removed 5 bases from V and 5 bases from J, with 12 bases in between. This CDR3 is built from 14 residues. CDR1 is SNHLY, CDR2 FYNNEI, per germline. CDR3 nucleotide sequence: TGTGCCAGCAGTCGACAGTCCCCAACCGGGGAGCTGTTTTTT. Protein sequence: CASSRQSPTGELFF.

This clonotype was found many times. V and J are TRBV6-5 and TRBJ1-6, with D uncertain. This CDR3 region has 16 residues. Germline CDR1 and CDR2: MNHEY and SVGAGI. V lost 0 bases, J lost 9 bases, and 15 bases lay in between. The CDR3 reads CASSYSGGGAGSPLHF. In nucleotides, the CDR3 is TGTGCCAGCAGTTACTCTGGCGGAGGTGCCGGTTCACCCCTCCACTTT.

This clonotype was observed a few times. This rearrangement joins TRBV7-9 to TRBJ2-2; possibly TRBD2 for D (5 bases). This CDR3 comprises 17 residues. Trimming took off 3 bases at V and 2 bases at J, with 16 bases between the two ends. Germline CDR1 reads SEHNR; CDR2 reads FQNEAQ (reference sequence). Here the CDR3 reads CASSFPLEGVNTGELFF. The DNA for the CDR3 is TGTGCCAGCAGCTTCCCCCTTGAGGGTGTCAACACCGGGGAGCTGTTTTTT.

The chain has TRBV9 and TRBJ2-1; D remains ambiguous. Trimming left V 3 bases short and J 4 bases short, with 17 bases between. The germline gives CDR1 SGDLS, CDR2 YYNGEE. The CDR3 is 16 amino acids. CDR3 nucleotides: TGTGCCAGCAGCGCCCACCCCAGCCCTTCATACAATGAGCAGTTCTTC. Translated, it gives CASSAHPSPSYNEQFF.